The 2 T cell receptor beta chains below come from one sample, sequenced in a study of regulatory T cells in long-lasting Graves disease. Both iRepertoire HTBI primers and Arm-PCR of CDR3 regions were used to build the TCR beta libraries. TCRdb reanalysed the multiplex PCR reads using MiXCR and keeps one entry per CDR3 protein. The data show 350,000 to 500,000 distinct CDR3 sequences, 11% to 15% seen once. The sample's time point: newly diagnosed GD, antithyroid drugs for less than 3 months. Isolated PBMC RNA provided the starting material for the TCR library. This same sample was also taken into another study, of T cells in Graves' hyperthyroidism and ophthalmopathy.

Here the sequenced sample was peripheral blood mononuclear cells (PBMCs), taken at new diagnosis, from a patient treated with antithyroid drugs. Receptors were obtained from a woman in her 50s with Graves disease.

This chain links TRBV11-2 with TRBJ2-7; 12 positions match TRBD2. CDR3 length equals 18 residues. V shed 5 bases and J 0 bases; nucleotides not matched to a gene: 11. CDR1 is SGHAT and CDR2 is FQNNGV in the germline V gene. The CDR3 loop is CASSLTSGSLRSSYEQYF. DNA of the CDR3: TGTGCCAGCAGCCTGACTAGCGGGAGTCTTCGGAGCTCCTACGAGCAGTACTTC.

This clonotype was seen many times. The genes are TRBV2 and TRBJ2-1; D is uncertain. Per the germline V gene, CDR1 is SNHLY and CDR2 is FYNNEI. The V end was cut by 6 bases, the J end by 10 bases, with 19 bases between. The CDR3 is 14 amino acids. Here the CDR3 reads CASSPPGQPDEQFF. Written as DNA, the CDR3 is TGTGCCAGCAGCCCCCCCGGGCAGCCGGACGAGCAGTTCTTC.